These 12 T cell receptor beta chains share one sample of origin, sequenced in a study of shared clonotypes between healthy human individuals. CD45RO-negative, CCR7-selected cells formed the naive CD8 fraction, which excluded terminally differentiated effector memory CD45RA+ cells. TCRdb keeps only in-frame clones here, not all; method: immunoSEQ multiplex PCR. Of 2 million to 2.5 million clones in the sample, approximately 95% were seen once. Sequencing input: naive CD8+ T cells sorted from blood. The receptor source for this set is a man aged 18 to 29 in good health.

On this clone: Within the sample, other DNA sequences also encode this same CDR3. This chain connects TRBV6-5 to TRBJ1-1, with no clear D. Trimming shortened V by 7 bases and J by 5 bases, and 14 bases separated the two germline ends. CDR1 and CDR2 from the germline V gene are MNHEY and SVGAGI. CDR3 length: 13 amino acids. CDR3 sequence: CASTPWEGTEAFF. The CDR3 nucleotides are TGTGCCAGCACCCCCTGGGAGGGAACTGAAGCTTTCTTT.

This chain links TRBV4-2 with TRBJ2-3; 9 bases are a match to TRBD2. The trim removed 0 bases at V and 2 bases at J, leaving 6 bases unmatched. The CDR3 has 17 amino acids. The germline V gene has CDR1 LGHNA and CDR2 YNFKEQ. In nucleotides, the CDR3 is TGTGCCAGCAGCCAAGATTGGCGGGGGGGCCCCACAGATACGCAGTATTTT. Translating gives CASSQDWRGGPTDTQYF.

The chain joins TRBV7-9 to TRBJ2-1; D call uncertain. CDR1 SEHNR and CDR2 FQNEAQ come from the germline V gene (reference sequence). Trimming shortened V by 4 bases and J by 3 bases, and 13 bases separated the two germline ends. This CDR3 spans 15 amino acids. The CDR3 reads CASSSSDSLYNEQFF. In nucleotides, the CDR3 is TGTGCCAGCAGCTCTAGTGATTCTCTCTACAATGAGCAGTTCTTC.

About this clone: This specimen includes other DNA sequences encoding the same CDR3. V usage is TRBV29-1 and J usage is TRBJ2-7; unclear D gene. The CDR3 runs to 12 residues. The germline V gene encodes CDR1 SQVTM and CDR2 ANQGSEA. Trimming removed 0 bases at V and 1 base at J, with 4 bases between. CDR3 loop: CSVEEGSYEQYF. CDR3 coding DNA: TGCAGCGTTGAAGAGGGGTCCTACGAGCAGTACTTC.

The rearrangement joins TRBV4-1 to TRBJ2-1; D ambiguous. The CDR3 contains 13 residues. Germline CDR1 is MGHRA and CDR2 is YSYEKL. The V end was cut by 2 bases, the J end by 6 bases, with 8 bases between. CDR3 in DNA: TGCGCCAGCAGCCAAATAAGCAGCAATGAGCAGTTCTTC. Residues: CASSQISSNEQFF.

This chain connects TRBV7-3 to TRBJ1-1; the D gene is possibly TRBD1 (5 bases). V lost 5 bases, J lost 6 bases, and 16 bases lay in between. From germline, CDR1 is SGHTA and CDR2 FQGTGA. The CDR3 has 14 residues. The CDR3: CASSPMGGVPEAFF. DNA for the CDR3: TGTGCCAGCAGCCCCATGGGAGGGGTTCCTGAAGCTTTCTTT.

The CDR3 reads CASSSPSGELFF. The CDR3 DNA follows: TGTGCCAGCAGCTCCCCGTCCGGGGAGCTGTTTTTT. The chain combines TRBV7-2 with TRBJ2-2; no definite D call. The V end was cut by 4 bases, the J end by 6 bases, with 6 bases between. The CDR3 covers 12 residues. From germline, CDR1 is SGHTA and CDR2 FQGNSA. Using reference TRBV7-2 and TRBJ2-2 for the parts outside the CDR3, the full variable domain is GAGVSQSPSNKVTEKGKDVELRCDPISGHTALYWYRQSLGQGLEFLIYFQGNSAPDKSGLPSDRFSAERTGGSVSTLTIQRTQQEDSAVYLCASSSPSGELFFGEGSRLTVL.

The chain joins TRBV29-1 to TRBJ2-7, with TRBD1 matching 10 bases. This CDR3 is 14 amino acids long. The V gene's germline CDR1 is SQVTM and CDR2 ANQGSEA. V trimming: 4 bases; J trimming: 2 bases; junction bases outside the gene matches: 5. CDR3 amino acids: CSVGPGQGPYEQYF. The CDR3 nucleotides read TGCAGCGTTGGACCGGGACAGGGGCCCTACGAGCAGTACTTC.

The chain joins TRBV4-3 to TRBJ2-5; 7 bases match TRBD2. This CDR3 has 17 residues. V dropped 1 base and J dropped 4; count of bases not matched to a gene: 12. Germline assignment: CDR1 LGHNA and CDR2 YSLEER. The CDR3 loop reads CASSQGTSEMGVETQYF. The CDR3 region has the DNA TGCGCCAGCAGCCAAGGCACTAGCGAGATGGGGGTAGAGACCCAGTACTTC.

The chain joins TRBV10-3 to TRBJ2-2; D is uncertain. Germline-derived CDR1 and CDR2 are ENHRY and SYGVKD. The CDR3 has 12 residues. V lost 5 bases and J lost 5, with 6 bases in between. The CDR3 nucleotides are TGTGCCATCAGTCACAAGACCGGGGAGCTGTTTTTT. Translating it yields CAISHKTGELFF.

This clone was seen a single time. The chain combines TRBV5-6 with TRBJ2-3, with 7 positions matching TRBD2. With V trimmed by 0 bases and J by 2 bases, 6 bases remained unmatched. From germline, CDR1 is SGHDT and CDR2 YYEEEE. This CDR3 contains 16 residues. The CDR3 protein is CASSLGASGNTDTQYF. CDR3 bases: TGTGCCAGCAGCTTGGGGGCTAGCGGAAACACAGATACGCAGTATTTT.

The sample holds one count of this clone. The CDR3 sequence is CASSLASELEQFF. The CDR3 nucleotides read TGTGCCAGCAGCTTGGCCAGCGAGCTCGAGCAGTTCTTC. The V call is TRBV5-6, the J call TRBJ2-1; D uncertain. CDR3 length: 13 residues. Germline V gene data show CDR1 as SGHDT and CDR2 as YYEEEE. V shed 0 bases and J shed 10 bases, with 11 bases lying between them.